The 13 T cell receptor beta chains listed next were all sequenced from one sample in a study of T cell repertoires in cytomegalovirus infection. These receptors' antigens are unknown. MiXCR, run by TCRdb on the reads, gives a single entry per CDR3 protein. This table has hundreds of thousands of distinct CDR3 sequences, 30% to 40% appearing once. The sample here was cultured PBMCs, taken from culture after CMV antigen stimulation. These receptors were taken from a human donor in good health (CMV status not recorded). Some clones in this sample may be carry-over from other donors' samples.

There are a few counts of this clonotype. CDR3 protein: CASTPSRWEKLFF. The DNA for the CDR3 is TGCGCCAGCACCCCATCGAGGTGGGAAAAACTGTTTTTT. The chain uses TRBV10-1 and TRBJ1-4; D gene unclear. The CDR3 covers 13 residues. CDR1 and CDR2 from the germline V gene are WNHNN and SYGVQD (reference sequence). Between the trimmed V and J ends, which lost 7 bases and 8 bases, there was a span of 14 bases.

This chain joins TRBV7-9 and TRBJ1-6; D possibly corresponds to TRBD1 (5 bases). Trimming shortened V by 8 bases and J by 6 bases, and 14 bases separated the two germline ends. This CDR3 is 14 amino acids long. Germline V lookup: CDR1 SEHNR, CDR2 FQNEAQ (reference sequence). CDR3 sequence reads: CASRPGGFNSPLHF. The CDR3 DNA reads TGTGCCAGCCGCCCGGGGGGTTTTAATTCACCCCTCCACTTT.

This rearrangement joins TRBV6-1 to TRBJ1-2; D unclear. V was pared by 1 base and J by 6 bases, with 9 bases between. CDR3 length equals 13 residues. From germline, CDR1 is MNHNS and CDR2 SASEGT. CDR3 DNA: TGTGCCAGCAGTGAAGTAACAGAGGATGGCTACACCTTC. Protein: CASSEVTEDGYTF.

This sequence joins TRBV12-3 or TRBV12-4 and TRBJ2-3; TRBD2 might be the D (6 bases). There are 13 residues in the CDR3. Deletions cut 6 bases from V and 4 bases from J, with 11 bases between. DNA of the CDR3: TGTGCCAGCAGAAGGGGAGGCGCAGATACGCAGTATTTT. This codes for CASRRGGADTQYF.

The CDR3 loop is CSAKGVGWQETQYF. The DNA of the CDR3 is TGCAGTGCTAAGGGAGTCGGATGGCAAGAGACCCAGTACTTC. The J gene is TRBJ2-5, the V gene TRBV20-1, with D perhaps matching TRBD2 (5 bases). Trimming took 4 bases from V and 2 from J, leaving 14 bases between them. CDR3 length equals 14 residues. CDR1 and CDR2 from the germline V gene are DFQATT and SNEGSKA (reference sequence).

This rearrangement joins TRBV7-4 to TRBJ2-2, with TRBD1 as a possible D gene (6 bases). This CDR3 has 16 residues. Germline assignment: CDR1 SGHVT and CDR2 SQSDAQ. V was shortened by 3 bases and J by 4 bases, with 15 bases between the two germline ends. The CDR3 here is CASSFDSLGATGELFF. CDR3 nucleotide sequence: TGTGCCAGCAGCTTCGACAGTTTGGGGGCCACCGGGGAGCTGTTTTTT.

This clonotype was seen only a few times. V and J are TRBV23-1 and TRBJ2-7, with TRBD2 identical over 7 bases. TRBV23-1 is marked as an open reading frame, function uncertain. CDR3 length: 17 residues. V lost 6 bases and J lost 3; bases outside the gene matches: 17. CDR3 DNA sequence: TGCGCCAGCAGCCCAATTCTCAAGAGCGGGAAGAGCTACGAGCAGTACTTC. Its translation is CASSPILKSGKSYEQYF.

The chain carries TRBV6-1 and TRBJ1-5, with D perhaps matching TRBD1 (6 bases). CDR3 length equals 13 residues. Trimming cost V 2 bases and J 7 bases, with 9 bases left between them. Looked up from germline, CDR1 is MNHNS and CDR2 is SASEGT. The CDR3 here is CASSETRGQPQHF. The DNA of the CDR3 is TGTGCCAGCAGTGAAACCAGGGGCCAGCCCCAGCATTTT.

This clonotype showed up just once. The chain carries TRBV5-4 and TRBJ2-3; TRBD2 matches at 15 bases. The CDR3 totals 20 residues. CDR1 is SGHNT and CDR2 is YYREEE in the germline V gene (reference sequence). The V and J ends lost 4 bases and 4 bases, in that order; junction bases with no gene match: 16. CDR3 coding DNA: TGTGCCAGCAGCCCCTCGGCCCCGCTGGGACTAGCGGGAGGTGCAGATACGCAGTATTTT. Translation gives CASSPSAPLGLAGGADTQYF. Complete variable domain (other parts from reference TRBV5-4 and TRBJ2-3): ETGVTQSPTHLIKTRGQQVTLRCSSQSGHNTVSWYQQALGQGPQFIFQYYREEENGRGNFPPRFSGLQFPNYSSELNVNALELDDSALYLCASSPSAPLGLAGGADTQYFGPGTRLTVL.

The rearrangement uses TRBV6-1 and TRBJ2-1, with 8 nucleotides matching TRBD1. The CDR3 sequence is 13 residues long. After removal of 6 bases from V and 6 bases from J, the junction contained 4 bases not matched to a gene. Germline CDR1 MNHNS, CDR2 SASEGT. The CDR3: CASRGTGLNEQFF. The CDR3 coding sequence is TGTGCCAGCAGAGGGACAGGCCTCAATGAGCAGTTCTTC.

This sequence joins TRBV5-6 and TRBJ2-5, with D possibly matching TRBD2 (5 bases). The CDR3 extends over 15 amino acids. CDR1 is SGHDT and CDR2 is YYEEEE in the germline V gene. Trimming shortened V by 6 bases and J by 5 bases, and 20 bases separated the two germline ends. The CDR3 is CASTGTDSMGETQYF. The CDR3 region has the DNA TGTGCCAGCACCGGAACGGACTCAATGGGGGAGACCCAGTACTTC.

In this sample, this clonotype turned up a few times. The chain employs TRBV4-1 and TRBJ1-4; a possible D gene is TRBD1 (5 bases). The CDR3 extends over 13 amino acids. CDR1 and CDR2 (germline): MGHRA, YSYEKL. Deletions cut 4 bases from V and 7 bases from J, with 10 bases between. CDR3 DNA: TGCGCCAGCAGCCCCGCGAGGGGTGAAAAACTGTTTTTT. It yields the protein CASSPARGEKLFF.

J is TRBJ2-3 and V is TRBV18; 7 bases are shared with TRBD2. Germline lookup yields CDR1 KGHSH and CDR2 LQKENI. V gave up 3 bases and J gave up 5 bases; unmatched junction bases: 5. CDR3 length equals 14 residues. The CDR3 reads CASSPVASGDTQYF. The CDR3 DNA reads as TGTGCCAGCTCACCGGTTGCTAGCGGAGATACGCAGTATTTT.